This record covers a single T cell receptor (beta chain). What it binds is not known. V lost 2 bases, J lost 5 bases, and 7 bases stayed unmatched. Germline values: CDR1 SGHRS, CDR2 YFSETQ. The CDR3 extends over 15 amino acids. This entry belongs to a study of blood T cells in healthy people across ages. Study-level results: There were more naive CD4+ cells and higher diversity in long-lived donors than in aged donors.

Primers used in a second PCR of roughly 7 to 12 cycles were a sample-barcoded 5' primer and a J-beta primer mix. MiXCR was run by TCRdb on the 5' RACE reads, yielding one entry per CDR3 protein. The sample yields 600,000 to 900,000 distinct CDR3 sequences, about a quarter seen once. This sample was shared with a second study, whose subject was T cells of mothers and their children. That publication notes: Relative to unrelated pairs, biologically related mother-child dyads exhibited marginally greater, non-significant overlap.

The source material was blood. This receptor was obtained from a boy aged 5 to 17 in good health. This rearrangement joins TRBV5-1 to TRBJ2-1, with 7 bases aligning to TRBD1. The CDR3: CASSFRDSGNNEQFF. The CDR3 region has the DNA TGCGCCAGCAGCTTCCGGGACAGTGGGAACAATGAGCAGTTCTTC.